This T cell receptor (beta chain) is from a study of T cell repertoires in urothelial bladder cancer. Concerning this clone: No antigen is known for it.

With 4 bases clipped from V and 4 bases from J, the junction kept 4 bases outside the gene matches. Germline V gene sequence: CDR1 SGHRS, CDR2 YFSETQ. CDR3 length: 14 residues. General study results and limits: Benign specimens held more T cells than urothelial carcinoma specimens. A single clone reached approximately 2% in benign versus up to roughly 15% in carcinoma. Median infiltrating lymphocyte percentage was under 2.5% in carcinoma specimens.

Measured with immunoSEQ multiplex PCR; TCRdb has only the in-frame clones, and not every one. The sample yields under 2,500 clones, approximately 73% seen once. This rearrangement joins TRBV5-1 to TRBJ2-2; 7 bases line up with TRBD2. The material sequenced was bladder tissue. The origin of this receptor is a human donor with a benign inflammatory bladder lesion. This CDR3 is CASSGRAATGELFF. CDR3 DNA sequence: TGCGCCAGCAGCGGGAGGGCCGCCACCGGGGAGCTGTTTTTT. The whole variable domain, filled in from reference TRBV5-1 and TRBJ2-2, reads KAGVTQTPRYLIKTRGQQVTLSCSPISGHRSVSWYQQTPGQGLQFLFEYFSETQRNKGNFPGRFSGRQFSNSRSEMNVSTLELGDSALYLCASSGRAATGELFFGEGSRLTVL.